This entry concerns a single TCR beta chain. This entry comes from a study of OX40 agonist ivuxolimab in advanced cancers. Some clones are missing from TCRdb's copy, which holds only in-frame ones; the method was immunoSEQ multiplex PCR. Of nearly 45,000 clones listed, approximately 80% are singletons. CDR1 is SEHNR, CDR2 FQNEAQ, per germline (reference sequence). This CDR3 has 12 residues. Trimming pared 5 bases from V and 1 base from J, leaving 4 bases between. The specimen was CD4+ or CD8+ T cells sorted from blood, collected in a trial of the OX40 agonist ivuxolimab. This chain links TRBV7-9 with TRBJ2-3; D uncertain. The sequence was collected from an adult with an advanced solid tumor such as melanoma, head and neck, liver or kidney cancer. The CDR3 loop is CASSLGTDTQYF. The CDR3, as DNA: TGTGCCAGCAGCCTGGGCACAGATACGCAGTATTTT.